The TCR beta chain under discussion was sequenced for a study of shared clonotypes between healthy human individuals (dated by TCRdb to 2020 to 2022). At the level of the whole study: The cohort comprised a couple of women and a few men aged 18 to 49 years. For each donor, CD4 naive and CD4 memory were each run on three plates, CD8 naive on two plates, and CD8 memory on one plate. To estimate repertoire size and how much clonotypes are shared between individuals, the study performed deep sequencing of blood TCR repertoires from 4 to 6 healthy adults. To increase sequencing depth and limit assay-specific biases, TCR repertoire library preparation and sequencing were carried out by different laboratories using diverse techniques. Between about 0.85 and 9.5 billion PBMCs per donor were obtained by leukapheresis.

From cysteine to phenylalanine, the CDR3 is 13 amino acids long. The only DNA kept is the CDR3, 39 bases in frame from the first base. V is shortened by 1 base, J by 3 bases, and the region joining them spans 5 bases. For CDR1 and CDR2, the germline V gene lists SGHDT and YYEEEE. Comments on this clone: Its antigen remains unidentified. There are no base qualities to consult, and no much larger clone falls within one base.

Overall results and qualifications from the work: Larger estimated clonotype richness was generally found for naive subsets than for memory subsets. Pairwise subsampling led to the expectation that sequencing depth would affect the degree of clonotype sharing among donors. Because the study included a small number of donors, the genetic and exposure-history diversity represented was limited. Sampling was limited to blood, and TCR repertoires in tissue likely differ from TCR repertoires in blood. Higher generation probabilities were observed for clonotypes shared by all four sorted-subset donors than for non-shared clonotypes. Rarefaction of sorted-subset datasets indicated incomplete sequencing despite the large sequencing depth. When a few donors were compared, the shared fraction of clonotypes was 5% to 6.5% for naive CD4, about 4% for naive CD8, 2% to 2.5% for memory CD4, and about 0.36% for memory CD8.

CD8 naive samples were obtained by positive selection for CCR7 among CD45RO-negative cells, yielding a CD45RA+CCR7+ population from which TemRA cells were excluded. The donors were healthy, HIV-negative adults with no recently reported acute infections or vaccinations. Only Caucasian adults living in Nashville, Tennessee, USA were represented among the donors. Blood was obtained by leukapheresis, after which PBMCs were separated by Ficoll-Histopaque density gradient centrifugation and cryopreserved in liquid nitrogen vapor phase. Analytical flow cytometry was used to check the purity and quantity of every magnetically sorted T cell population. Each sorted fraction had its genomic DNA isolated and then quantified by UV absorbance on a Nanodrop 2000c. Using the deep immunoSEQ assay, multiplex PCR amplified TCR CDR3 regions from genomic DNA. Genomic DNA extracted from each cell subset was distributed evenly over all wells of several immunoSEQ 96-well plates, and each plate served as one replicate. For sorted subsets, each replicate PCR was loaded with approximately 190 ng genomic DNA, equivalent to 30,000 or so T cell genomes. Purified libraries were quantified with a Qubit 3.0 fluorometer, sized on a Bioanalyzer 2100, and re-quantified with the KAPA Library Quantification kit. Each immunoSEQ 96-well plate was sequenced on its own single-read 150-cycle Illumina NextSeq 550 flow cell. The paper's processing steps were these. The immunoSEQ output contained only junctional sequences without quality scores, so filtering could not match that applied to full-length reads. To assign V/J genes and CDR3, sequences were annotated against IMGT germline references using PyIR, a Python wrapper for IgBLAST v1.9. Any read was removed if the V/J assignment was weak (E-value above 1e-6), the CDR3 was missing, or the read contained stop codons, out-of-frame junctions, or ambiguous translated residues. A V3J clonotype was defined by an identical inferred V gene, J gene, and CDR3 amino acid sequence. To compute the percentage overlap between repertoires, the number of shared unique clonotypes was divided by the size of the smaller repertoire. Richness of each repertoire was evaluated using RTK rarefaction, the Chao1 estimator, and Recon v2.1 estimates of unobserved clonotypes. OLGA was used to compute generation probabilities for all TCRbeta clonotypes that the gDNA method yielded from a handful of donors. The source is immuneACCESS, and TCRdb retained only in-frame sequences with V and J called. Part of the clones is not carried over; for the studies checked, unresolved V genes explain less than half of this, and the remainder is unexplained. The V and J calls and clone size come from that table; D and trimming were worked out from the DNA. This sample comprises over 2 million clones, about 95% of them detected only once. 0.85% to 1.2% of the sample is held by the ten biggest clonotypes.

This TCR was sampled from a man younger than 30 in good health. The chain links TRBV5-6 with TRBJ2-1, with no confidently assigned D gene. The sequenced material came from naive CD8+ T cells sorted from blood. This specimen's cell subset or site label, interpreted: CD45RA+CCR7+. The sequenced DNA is TGTGCCAGCAGCTTGATCGACTACAATGAGCAGTTCTTC. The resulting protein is CASSLIDYNEQFF.